These 29 T cell receptor beta chains came from one sample sequenced in a study of T cell responses to AZD1222 COVID-19 vaccine. The table came from immunoSEQ multiplex PCR; TCRdb's copy has only in-frame clones and leaves some out. The sample shows about 100,000 clones, around nine tenths of them seen only once. Sequences were derived from peripheral blood, sampled on day 0 of AZD1222 vaccination. Every receptor here comes from an adult in good health.

The chain joins TRBV5-1 to TRBJ1-2; 10 bases are a match to TRBD1. CDR3 size: 14 residues. Unmatched junction bases numbered 5, after V lost 3 bases and J lost 6 bases. Germline lookup yields CDR1 SGHRS and CDR2 YFSETQ. In DNA form, the CDR3 reads TGCGCCAGCAGCTGGGACAGGGGAGGAGATGGCTACACCTTC. It specifies CASSWDRGGDGYTF.

The V call is TRBV7-8, the J call TRBJ1-4; D is possibly TRBD1 (6 bases). V was clipped by 4 bases and J by 8 bases, with 29 bases between them. Germline-derived CDR1 and CDR2 are SGHVS and FQNEAQ. The CDR3 sequence is 19 residues long. The CDR3 DNA sequence: TGTGCCAGCAGCTCCAACATAGTGGGGAGGGGACAAATAAGAGAAAAACTGTTTTTT. Translation: CASSSNIVGRGQIREKLFF.

J is TRBJ1-2 and V is TRBV15; possibly TRBD1 for D (6 bases). Trimming took 3 bases from V and 3 from J, leaving 8 bases between them. There are 13 residues in the CDR3. CDR1 LNHNV and CDR2 YYDKDF come from the germline V gene (reference sequence). The DNA for the CDR3 is TGTGCCACCAGCAGCGGACAGTACTATGGCTACACCTTC. Its translation: CATSSGQYYGYTF.

The J gene is TRBJ2-2, the V gene TRBV14, with D possibly being TRBD1 (6 bases). Per the germline V gene, CDR1 is SGHDN and CDR2 is FVKESK. The CDR3 has 13 amino acids. V lost 4 bases to trimming and J lost 8 bases, with 11 bases between them. The CDR3 loop reads CASSLTGLGELFF. CDR3 in DNA: TGTGCCAGCAGCCTAACAGGGTTGGGGGAGCTGTTTTTT.

The chain recombines TRBV18 with TRBJ1-1, with TRBD1 matching 7 bases. The germline gives CDR1 KGHSH, CDR2 LQKENI. The V segment lost 3 bases and the J segment 5 bases; nucleotides outside the gene matches: 3. The CDR3 has 13 residues. CDR3 sequence (DNA): TGTGCCAGCTCACCTCAGGGGGAGACTGAAGCTTTCTTT. Encoded protein: CASSPQGETEAFF.

The rearrangement links TRBV29-1 to TRBJ1-2; tentative D call: TRBD1 (5 bases). CDR3 size: 13 residues. From germline, CDR1 is SQVTM and CDR2 ANQGSEA. V lost 7 bases to trimming and J lost 4 bases, with 16 bases between them. CDR3 sequence: CSAEPGVGYGYTF. The DNA of the CDR3 is TGCAGCGCAGAGCCGGGGGTTGGCTATGGCTACACCTTC. The full variable domain, completed using reference TRBV29-1 and TRBJ1-2, is SAVISQKPSRDICQRGTSLTIQCQVDSQVTMMFWYRQQPGQSLTLIATANQGSEATYESGFVIDKFPISRPNLTFSTLTVSNMSPEDSSIYLCSAEPGVGYGYTFGSGTRLTVV.

This clone showed up just once. The rearrangement joins TRBV28 to TRBJ2-7; D is undetermined. Trimming pared 2 bases from V and 4 bases from J, leaving 18 bases between. The germline CDR1 and CDR2 sequences are MDHEN and SYDVKM. The CDR3 contains 16 residues. The CDR3 loop is CASSLIGSLDLYEQYF. In DNA, the CDR3 is TGTGCCAGCAGTTTAATCGGCTCCCTAGACCTTTACGAGCAGTACTTC.

The chain combines TRBV18 with TRBJ1-1; D not certain. Per the germline V gene, CDR1 is KGHSH and CDR2 is LQKENI. V lost 10 bases, J lost 0 bases, and 12 bases lay in between. The CDR3 runs to 13 residues. CDR3 nucleotides: TGTGCCACCTCCGCAGACATGAACACTGAAGCTTTCTTT. Translating it yields CATSADMNTEAFF.

A few counts support this clone. The V call is TRBV28, the J call TRBJ1-5; perhaps TRBD1 as D (6 bases). The germline gives CDR1 MDHEN, CDR2 SYDVKM. The V end was cut by 6 bases, the J end by 3 bases, with 9 bases between. The CDR3 runs 13 residues. This CDR3 is CASSGQFNQPQHF. The CDR3 nucleotides are TGTGCCAGCAGCGGACAGTTCAATCAGCCCCAGCATTTT.

CDR3 in DNA: TGTGCCAGCAGAAAACAGGGGGAGAACACTGAAGCTTTCTTT. Residues: CASRKQGENTEAFF. This sequence joins TRBV6-5 and TRBJ1-1; 8 bases are shared with TRBD1. Trimming at V came to 6 bases and at J to 1 base, leaving 4 bases not matched to a gene. CDR1 and CDR2 (germline): MNHEY, SVGAGI. The CDR3 has 14 amino acids.

V gene TRBV6-5 combines with J gene TRBJ2-7; the match to TRBD1 covers 7 bases. The CDR3 runs to 14 residues. Trimming took 5 bases from V and 6 from J; bases not matched to a gene: 10. Germline V CDR1 and CDR2: MNHEY, SVGAGI. CDR3 DNA sequence: TGTGCCAGCAGTAAATACCAGACAGGGCTCGAGCAGTACTTC. This translates into CASSKYQTGLEQYF.

This sequence joins TRBV29-1 and TRBJ1-2; the match to TRBD1 covers 8 bases. This CDR3 contains 12 residues. V shed 6 bases, J shed 4 bases, and the junction held 4 bases outside the gene matches. Germline V CDR1 and CDR2: SQVTM, ANQGSEA. As DNA, the CDR3 is TGCAGCGTGGAACAGGGGGGCTATGGCTACACCTTC. This sequence encodes CSVEQGGYGYTF.

The rearrangement links TRBV9 to TRBJ2-7, with 8 bases aligning to TRBD2. CDR1 SGDLS and CDR2 YYNGEE come from the germline V gene. The CDR3 runs to 14 residues. Unmatched junction bases numbered 4, after V lost 5 bases and J lost 0 bases. The CDR3 here is CASSSGGLSYEQYF. CDR3 DNA sequence: TGTGCCAGCAGTTCGGGGGGGCTCTCCTACGAGCAGTACTTC.

This sequence joins TRBV9 and TRBJ2-7, with a possible D match to TRBD2 (6 bases). This CDR3 comprises 13 residues. Germline V gene sequence: CDR1 SGDLS, CDR2 YYNGEE. CDR3 in DNA: TGTCCGTCACCAGCGGGTCGACACTACGAGCAGTACTTC. It encodes CPSPAGRHYEQYF.

This clone was seen a single time. The chain employs TRBV11-3 and TRBJ1-6, with 9 bases lining up with TRBD1. V was clipped by 0 bases and J by 7 bases; unmatched bases: 4. CDR3 size: 16 residues. CDR1 SGHNT and CDR2 YENEEA come from the germline V gene. In DNA, the CDR3 is TGTGCCAGCAGCTTAGATCGAGGGACAGGGAATTCACCCCTCCACTTT. Its protein product is CASSLDRGTGNSPLHF.

CDR3 region: CASSYGHNYGYTF. CDR3 in DNA: TGTGCCAGCAGTTACGGTCATAACTATGGCTACACCTTC. The V and J genes are TRBV6-5 and TRBJ1-2, with D uncertain. In germline, CDR1 is MNHEY, CDR2 SVGAGI. V was cut by 2 bases and J by 1 base, with 5 bases left in between. CDR3 length: 13 residues.

V is TRBV27 and J is TRBJ1-2; weak D call: TRBD1 (6 bases). Germline values: CDR1 MNHEY, CDR2 SMNVEV (reference sequence). This CDR3 comprises 16 residues. Trimming stripped 2 bases from V and 6 bases from J, with 19 bases between. The CDR3 DNA sequence: TGTGCCAGCAGTTTACTACCTAGGGGGGGCGCGGATGGCTACACCTTC. This translates into CASSLLPRGGADGYTF.

Points on this clone: Other DNA sequences within the sample encode an identical CDR3. V and J are TRBV6-1 and TRBJ1-6; no firm D call. V shed 0 bases and J shed 0 bases, with 9 bases lying between them. Germline CDR1 and CDR2: MNHNS and SASEGT. This CDR3 has 17 residues. This chain's CDR3 is CASSEALQSSYNSPLHF. The CDR3 DNA reads as TGTGCCAGCAGTGAAGCGCTACAGAGCTCCTATAATTCACCCCTCCACTTT.

This sequence joins TRBV27 and TRBJ2-7, with TRBD1 matching over 9 bases. CDR3 length equals 15 residues. Germline CDR1 and CDR2: MNHEY and SMNVEV (reference sequence). J was trimmed by 1 base and V by 6 bases; bases with no gene match: 7. CDR3 coding DNA: TGTGCCAGCAGCCACCGGGACAGGGCATCCTACGAGCAGTACTTC. It specifies CASSHRDRASYEQYF.

The chain has TRBV6-4 and TRBJ2-1; D may match TRBD1 or TRBD2 (5 bases each). The V gene lost 8 bases and the J gene lost 9 bases, with 14 bases spanning the gap. The CDR3 totals 12 residues. Per germline, CDR1 MRHNA and CDR2 SNTAGT. The CDR3 loop reads CASWDGGSEQFF. CDR3 sequence (DNA): TGTGCCAGCTGGGATGGGGGATCTGAGCAGTTCTTC.

The genes are TRBV5-1 and TRBJ2-5, with 10 positions matching TRBD2. The CDR3 has 14 amino acids. Per the germline V gene, CDR1 is SGHRS and CDR2 is YFSETQ. J was trimmed by 5 bases and V by 5 bases; bases with no gene match: 6. The CDR3 DNA reads as TGCGCCAGCAGTGAACAGCGGGGGGGTGAGACCCAGTACTTC. It codes for CASSEQRGGETQYF.

The chain recombines TRBV19 with TRBJ2-1; D uncertain. This CDR3 spans 12 amino acids. Germline V gene sequence: CDR1 LNHDA, CDR2 SQIVND (reference sequence). With 1 base removed from V and 10 bases from J, the gap between germline ends came to 8 bases. Here the CDR3 reads CASSIVPGEQFF. In DNA, the CDR3 is TGTGCCAGTAGTATAGTACCTGGAGAGCAGTTCTTC. The complete variable domain, with remaining parts taken from reference TRBV19 and TRBJ2-1, reads DGGITQSPKYLFRKEGQNVTLSCEQNLNHDAMYWYRQDPGQGLRLIYYSQIVNDFQKGDIAEGYSVSREKKESFPLTVTSAQKNPTAFYLCASSIVPGEQFFGPGTRLTVL.

V is TRBV28 and J is TRBJ2-1; D might be TRBD1 or TRBD2, each matching 5 bases. CDR1 and CDR2 (germline): MDHEN, SYDVKM. The CDR3 loop spans 11 amino acids. V was pared by 8 bases and J by 15 bases, with 17 bases between. The CDR3 DNA reads TGTGCCAGCGGGGGTCGAGAGGGCGGGTTCTTC. It yields the protein CASGGREGGFF. Supplemented by reference TRBV28 and TRBJ2-1, the full variable domain reads DVKVTQSSRYLVKRTGEKVFLECVQDMDHENMFWYRQDPGLGLRLIYFSYDVKMKEKGDIPEGYSVSREKKERFSLILESASTNQTSMYLCASGGREGGFFGPGTRLTVL.

CDR3 coding DNA: TGTGCTAGTGGTCAAATGAATGAGCAGTTCTTC. Encoded protein: CASGQMNEQFF. The chain recombines TRBV12-5 with TRBJ2-1; D call uncertain. V was pared by 5 bases and J by 7 bases, with 6 bases between. The germline gives CDR1 LGHNT, CDR2 FRNRAP. The CDR3 is made up of 11 amino acids.

This clone has only a few counts. This chain links TRBV4-1 with TRBJ2-2; D unclear. This CDR3 has 13 residues. The V end was cut by 2 bases, the J end by 7 bases, with 8 bases between. Germline loops: CDR1 MGHRA, CDR2 YSYEKL. The CDR3 DNA is TGCGCCAGCAGCCAATGGTGGGGCGGGGAGCTGTTTTTT. The encoded protein is CASSQWWGGELFF.

The chain carries TRBV3-1 (or the pseudogene TRBV3-2) and TRBJ2-7; possible D gene TRBD2, 6 bases. Between the trimmed V and J ends, which lost 2 bases and 1 base, there was a span of 15 bases. Germline V gives CDR1 LGHDT, CDR2 YNNKEL (reference sequence). This CDR3 spans 16 amino acids. CDR3 DNA: TGTGCCAGCAGCCAATCGTTCGGGAGTGGGTCCTACGAGCAGTACTTC. Translating it yields CASSQSFGSGSYEQYF.

The rearrangement joins TRBV19 to TRBJ2-7; 10 bases match TRBD2. There are 13 residues in the CDR3. V lost 5 bases to trimming and J lost 5 bases; unmatched junction nucleotides: 3. The germline CDR1 and CDR2 sequences are LNHDA and SQIVND (reference sequence). The CDR3 region is CASSPGLANEQYF. The CDR3 nucleotides read TGTGCCAGTAGTCCGGGACTAGCGAACGAGCAGTACTTC. Based on the CDR3 plus reference TRBV19 and TRBJ2-7, the full variable domain is DGGITQSPKYLFRKEGQNVTLSCEQNLNHDAMYWYRQDPGQGLRLIYYSQIVNDFQKGDIAEGYSVSREKKESFPLTVTSAQKNPTAFYLCASSPGLANEQYFGPGTRLTVT.

A remark on this clone: Compared with germline, one end of the junction differs, possibly owing to a read error. CDR3 region: CASSYQPDRDRVF. The CDR3 nucleotides are TGTGCCAGCAGTTACCAACCTGACCGGGACAGGGTTTTC. The chain couples TRBV6-5 to TRBJ2-7; the match to TRBD1 covers 9 bases. Per germline, CDR1 MNHEY and CDR2 SVGAGI. This CDR3 contains 13 residues.

The J gene is TRBJ2-3, the V gene TRBV4-1; D may be TRBD2 (6 bases). V shed 4 bases and J shed 2 bases, with 19 bases lying between them. The germline CDR1 and CDR2 sequences are MGHRA and YSYEKL. The CDR3 spans 17 residues. In nucleotides, the CDR3 is TGCGCCAGCAGCCCCCGCCCCGGGACTGAACCCACAGATACGCAGTATTTT. Protein sequence: CASSPRPGTEPTDTQYF.